The 18 T cell receptor beta chains listed next were all sequenced from one sample in a study of CD8+ T cells in alopecia areata. Documented treatment: oral pan-JAK inhibitor, 5-10 mg twice daily. After isolation, RNA underwent reverse transcription to generate cDNA as the sequencing template. Libraries were prepared by immunoSEQ multiplex PCR; TCRdb keeps only in-frame clonotypes and omits some of them. This sample has about 250,000 clones, with roughly 60% found just once. Sequenced here: CD4+ T cells sorted from blood, sampled at approximately week 51, from a patient treated with tofacitinib. The receptors were sampled from a human donor with alopecia areata.

DNA for the CDR3: TGTGCCAGCAGCACGACTAGCGGGGGAGCGATTCGGTTCTTC. Translation: CASSTTSGGAIRFF. The chain combines TRBV4-2 with TRBJ2-1, with 12 positions matching TRBD2. Trimming removed 5 bases from V and 15 bases from J; junction bases left unmatched: 11. The CDR3 is 14 amino acids. CDR1 LGHNA and CDR2 YNFKEQ come from the germline V gene.

The chain is built from TRBV27 and TRBJ2-5; D may be TRBD1 (5 bases). The V end lost 5 bases, the J end lost 4 bases, and 11 bases lay between the germline ends. CDR1 and CDR2 (germline): MNHEY, SMNVEV (reference sequence). This CDR3 spans 13 amino acids. In DNA, the CDR3 is TGTGCCAGCAGTCAAGGGGTGCTAGAGACCCAGTACTTC. This sequence encodes CASSQGVLETQYF.

The V and J genes are TRBV30 and TRBJ1-2, with TRBD1 as a possible D gene (5 bases). The CDR3 runs to 13 residues. Trimming stripped 1 base from V and 4 bases from J, with 10 bases between. Germline lookup yields CDR1 GTSNPN and CDR2 SVGIG (reference sequence). This CDR3 reads CAWSEGPVYGYTF. The CDR3 nucleotides read TGTGCCTGGAGTGAGGGACCGGTCTATGGCTACACCTTC.

The chain has TRBV9 and TRBJ2-2, with no clear D. CDR1 is SGDLS, CDR2 YYNGEE, per germline. With 0 bases removed from V and 8 bases from J, the gap between germline ends came to 8 bases. The CDR3 sequence is 13 residues long. As DNA, the CDR3 is TGTGCCAGCAGCGTAGTCCTTGGAGGGGAGCTGTTTTTT. Amino acid sequence: CASSVVLGGELFF.

V gene TRBV6-4 combines with J gene TRBJ2-2, with D unresolved. Looked up from germline, CDR1 is MRHNA and CDR2 is SNTAGT. The CDR3 length is 13 residues. Trimming stripped 2 bases from V and 3 bases from J, with 4 bases between. CDR3 sequence reads: CASSDRDTGELFF. CDR3 coding DNA: TGTGCCAGCAGTGACAGGGACACCGGGGAGCTGTTTTTT.

This clone appeared once. The V and J genes are TRBV2 and TRBJ1-1; D uncertain. Per germline, CDR1 SNHLY and CDR2 FYNNEI. Trimming cost V 7 bases and J 4 bases, with 13 bases left between them. The CDR3 is made up of 13 amino acids. The CDR3: CASTWEGSTEAFF. In nucleotides, the CDR3 is TGTGCCAGCACGTGGGAGGGCAGCACTGAAGCTTTCTTT.

The rearrangement uses TRBV29-1 and TRBJ2-2, with D possibly matching TRBD2 (6 bases). CDR3 length equals 13 residues. Trimming removed 6 bases at V and 3 bases at J, with 11 bases between. Germline V gene data show CDR1 as SQVTM and CDR2 as ANQGSEA. The CDR3 here is CSVGGLHTGELFF. CDR3 bases: TGCAGCGTGGGGGGTCTACACACCGGGGAGCTGTTTTTT.

This chain uses TRBV29-1 with TRBJ2-6; D is undetermined. The CDR3 is 13 residues long. The V end lost 6 bases, the J end lost 2 bases, and 8 bases lay between the germline ends. CDR1 SQVTM and CDR2 ANQGSEA come from the germline V gene. The CDR3 sequence: CSVMKPGANVLTF. As DNA, the CDR3 is TGCAGCGTCATGAAGCCTGGGGCCAACGTCCTGACTTTC. Using reference TRBV29-1 and TRBJ2-6 for the parts outside the CDR3, the full variable domain is SAVISQKPSRDICQRGTSLTIQCQVDSQVTMMFWYRQQPGQSLTLIATANQGSEATYESGFVIDKFPISRPNLTFSTLTVSNMSPEDSSIYLCSVMKPGANVLTFGAGSRLTVL.

This rearrangement joins TRBV9 to TRBJ2-1, with 10 bases matching TRBD2. Trimming took 6 bases from V and 4 from J; bases not matched to a gene: 7. CDR1 and CDR2 (germline): SGDLS, YYNGEE. CDR3 length: 15 amino acids. The CDR3 reads CASNSGGDHYNEQFF. Here the CDR3 DNA reads TGTGCCAGCAACAGCGGGGGGGACCATTACAATGAGCAGTTCTTC.

J is TRBJ1-1 and V is TRBV18, with 8 bases matching TRBD1. The ends lost 2 bases at V and 12 bases at J; junction bases unmatched: 5. Germline values: CDR1 KGHSH, CDR2 LQKENI. This CDR3 is built from 12 residues. CDR3 DNA: TGTGCCAGCTCACCATTGACAGGGGAAACTTTCTTT. Translated: CASSPLTGETFF.

The genes are TRBV25-1 and TRBJ2-3; D tentatively reads TRBD1 or TRBD2 (5 bases each). Germline V CDR1 and CDR2: MGHDK, SYGVNS. Trimming removed 2 bases at V and 1 base at J, with 10 bases between. CDR3 length: 15 residues. The DNA of the CDR3 is TGTGCCAGCAGTGAACCGGGACGGGGCACAGATACGCAGTATTTT. Amino acid sequence: CASSEPGRGTDTQYF.

Regarding this clone: Other DNA sequences in the sample encode the same CDR3. The chain couples TRBV5-1 to TRBJ1-2; D might be TRBD1 (6 bases). CDR3 length: 13 residues. V shed 3 bases and J shed 2 bases, with 8 bases lying between them. The V gene's germline CDR1 is SGHRS and CDR2 YFSETQ. The CDR3 sequence: CASSSTGNYGYTF. For the CDR3, the DNA is TGCGCCAGCAGCTCAACAGGGAACTATGGCTACACCTTC.

This chain links TRBV5-4 with TRBJ1-2, with D uncertain. This CDR3 spans 17 amino acids. Per the germline V gene, CDR1 is SGHNT and CDR2 is YYREEE (reference sequence). V gave up 0 bases and J gave up 4 bases, with 19 bases separating them. This CDR3 reads CASSLGISLGASYGYTF. The DNA of the CDR3 is TGTGCCAGCAGCTTGGGGATATCACTGGGAGCCTCCTATGGCTACACCTTC.

The CDR3 DNA reads as TGTGCCATCAGTGACCGGACAGGGGCAGAGACCCAGTACTTC. It translates to CAISDRTGAETQYF. This chain joins TRBV10-3 and TRBJ2-5; 9 bases are shared with TRBD1. This CDR3 has 14 amino acids. Per the germline V gene, CDR1 is ENHRY and CDR2 is SYGVKD. V shed 3 bases, J shed 4 bases, and the junction held 3 bases outside the gene matches.

The chain carries TRBV11-2 and TRBJ2-3; D might be TRBD1 (6 bases). V dropped 0 bases and J dropped 9 bases, with 10 bases sitting between them. This CDR3 has 13 amino acids. Germline CDR1 reads SGHAT; CDR2 reads FQNNGV. CDR3 region: CASSLDTRGTQYF. The CDR3, as DNA: TGTGCCAGCAGCTTAGATACCAGGGGAACGCAGTATTTT. Based on the CDR3 plus reference TRBV11-2 and TRBJ2-3, the full variable domain is EAGVAQSPRYKIIEKRQSVAFWCNPISGHATLYWYQQILGQGPKLLIQFQNNGVVDDSQLPKDRFSAERLKGVDSTLKIQPAKLEDSAVYLCASSLDTRGTQYFGPGTRLTVL.

The rearrangement joins TRBV11-1 to TRBJ1-1; D unclear. The V end lost 5 bases, the J end lost 4 bases, and 14 bases lay between the germline ends. The germline CDR1 and CDR2 sequences are SGHAT and FQDESV (reference sequence). The CDR3 has 14 residues. DNA for the CDR3: TGTGCCAGCAGCCCTGTCTCAACGACCACTGAAGCTTTCTTT. It yields the protein CASSPVSTTTEAFF.

The J gene is TRBJ1-4, the V gene TRBV4-1, with no clear D. This CDR3 region has 12 residues. V dropped 6 bases and J dropped 8 bases, with 10 bases sitting between them. CDR1 and CDR2 (germline): MGHRA, YSYEKL. The CDR3 DNA follows: TGCGCCAGCAGGTGGCACGGGGAAAAACTGTTTTTT. It yields the protein CASRWHGEKLFF.

The chain links TRBV9 to TRBJ1-2, with D uncertain. The germline V and J ends were trimmed by 0 bases and 8 bases, with 11 bases remaining between them. This CDR3 has 13 residues. The germline V gene has CDR1 SGDLS and CDR2 YYNGEE. CDR3 bases: TGTGCCAGCAGCGTAGCTCCCGCGGGAGGCTACACCTTC. This sequence encodes CASSVAPAGGYTF.